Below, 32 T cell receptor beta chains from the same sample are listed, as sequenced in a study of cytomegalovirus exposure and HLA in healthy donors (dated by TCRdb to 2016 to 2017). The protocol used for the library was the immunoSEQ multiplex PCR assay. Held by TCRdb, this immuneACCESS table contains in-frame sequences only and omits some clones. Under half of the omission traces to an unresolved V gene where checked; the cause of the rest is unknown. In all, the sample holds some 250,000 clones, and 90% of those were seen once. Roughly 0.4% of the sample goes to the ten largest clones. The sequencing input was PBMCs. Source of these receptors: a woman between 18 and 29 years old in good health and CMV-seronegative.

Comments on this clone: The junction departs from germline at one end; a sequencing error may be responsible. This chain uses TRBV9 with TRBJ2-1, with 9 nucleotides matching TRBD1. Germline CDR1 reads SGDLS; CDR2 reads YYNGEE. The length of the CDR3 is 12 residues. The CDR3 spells CASSGPGQGPVF. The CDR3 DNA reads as TGTGCCAGCAGCGGACCTGGACAGGGGCCAGTCTTC. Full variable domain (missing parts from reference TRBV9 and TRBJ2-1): DSGVTQTPKHLITATGQRVTLRCSPRSGDLSVYWYQQSLDQGLQFLIQYYNGEERAKGNILERFSAQQFPDLHSELNLSSLELGDSALYFCASSGPGQGPVFGPGTRLTVL.

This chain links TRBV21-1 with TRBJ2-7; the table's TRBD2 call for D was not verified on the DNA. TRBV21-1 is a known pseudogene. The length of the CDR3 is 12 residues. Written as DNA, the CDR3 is TGTGCCAGCAGCAGGGGAGGGAGGGAGCAGTACTTC. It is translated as CASSRGGREQYF.

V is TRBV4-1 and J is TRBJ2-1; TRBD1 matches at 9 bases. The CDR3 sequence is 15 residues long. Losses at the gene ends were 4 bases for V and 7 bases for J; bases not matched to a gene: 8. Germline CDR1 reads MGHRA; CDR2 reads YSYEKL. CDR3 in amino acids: CASSPRGTGSNEQFF. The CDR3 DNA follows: TGCGCCAGCAGCCCGCGGGGGACAGGGTCGAATGAGCAGTTCTTC.

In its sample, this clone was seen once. The CDR3 DNA reads as TGTGCCAGCAGCGACCTTAGCGGGGGAACCTACGAGCAGTACTTC. The encoded protein is CASSDLSGGTYEQYF. The gene calls are TRBV11-2 and TRBJ2-7; TRBD2 agrees at 9 bases. The trim removed 5 bases at V and 2 bases at J, leaving 7 bases unmatched. Germline values: CDR1 SGHAT, CDR2 FQNNGV. The CDR3 is 15 amino acids. Full variable domain (missing parts from reference TRBV11-2 and TRBJ2-7): EAGVAQSPRYKIIEKRQSVAFWCNPISGHATLYWYQQILGQGPKLLIQFQNNGVVDDSQLPKDRFSAERLKGVDSTLKIQPAKLEDSAVYLCASSDLSGGTYEQYFGPGTRLTVT.

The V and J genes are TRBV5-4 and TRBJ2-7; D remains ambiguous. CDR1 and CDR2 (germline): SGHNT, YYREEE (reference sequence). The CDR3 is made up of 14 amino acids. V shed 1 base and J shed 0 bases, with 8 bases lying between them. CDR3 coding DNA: TGTGCCAGCAGCTTGTATGGCAGCTCCTACGAGCAGTACTTC. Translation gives CASSLYGSSYEQYF.

This chain's CDR3 is CASSLLGQGAYEQYF. The DNA for the CDR3 is TGTGCCAGCAGTTTATTAGGACAGGGCGCCTACGAGCAGTACTTC. This rearrangement joins TRBV27 to TRBJ2-7, with 8 bases matching TRBD1. The ends lost 1 base at V and 2 bases at J; junction bases unmatched: 4. CDR3 length: 15 residues. Germline V gene sequence: CDR1 MNHEY, CDR2 SMNVEV (reference sequence).

The DNA of the CDR3 is TGTGCCTGGAGAGGGCAGGGTAACACTGAAGCTTTCTTT. This gives the protein CAWRGQGNTEAFF. The genes are TRBV30 and TRBJ1-1, with D maybe TRBD1 (5 bases). The germline gives CDR1 GTSNPN, CDR2 SVGIG (reference sequence). This CDR3 is built from 13 residues. V lost 3 bases and J 2 bases, leaving 10 bases between the germline ends.

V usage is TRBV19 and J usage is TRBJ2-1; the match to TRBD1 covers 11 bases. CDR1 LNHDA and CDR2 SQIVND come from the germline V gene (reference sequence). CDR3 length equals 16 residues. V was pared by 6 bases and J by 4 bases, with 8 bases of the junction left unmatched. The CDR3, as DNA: TGTGCCAGTAGGAGCGCGGACAGGGGGCCATACAATGAGCAGTTCTTC. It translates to CASRSADRGPYNEQFF. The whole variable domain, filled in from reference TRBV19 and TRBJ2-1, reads DGGITQSPKYLFRKEGQNVTLSCEQNLNHDAMYWYRQDPGQGLRLIYYSQIVNDFQKGDIAEGYSVSREKKESFPLTVTSAQKNPTAFYLCASRSADRGPYNEQFFGPGTRLTVL.

The CDR3 sequence: CASRDKEGRNQPQHF. DNA for the CDR3: TGTGCCAGCAGGGACAAGGAGGGGCGCAATCAGCCCCAGCATTTT. The chain joins TRBV6-1 to TRBJ1-5; TRBD1 is a possible D gene (5 bases). CDR1 is MNHNS, CDR2 SASEGT, per germline. The CDR3 consists of 15 residues. Trimming removed 6 bases from V and 2 bases from J, with 14 bases in between.

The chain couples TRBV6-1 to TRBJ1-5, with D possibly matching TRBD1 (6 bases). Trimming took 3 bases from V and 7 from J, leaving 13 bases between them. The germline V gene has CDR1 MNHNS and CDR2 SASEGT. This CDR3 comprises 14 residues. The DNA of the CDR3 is TGTGCCAGCAGTGATTCAGGGGTTCGGCAGCCCCAGCATTTT. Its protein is CASSDSGVRQPQHF.

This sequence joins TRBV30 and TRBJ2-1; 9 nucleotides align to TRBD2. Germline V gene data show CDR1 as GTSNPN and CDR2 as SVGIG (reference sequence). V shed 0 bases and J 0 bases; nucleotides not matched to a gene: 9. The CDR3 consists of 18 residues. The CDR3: CAWSVRLAGIYSYNEQFF. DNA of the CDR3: TGTGCCTGGAGTGTTCGGCTAGCGGGGATATACTCCTACAATGAGCAGTTCTTC.

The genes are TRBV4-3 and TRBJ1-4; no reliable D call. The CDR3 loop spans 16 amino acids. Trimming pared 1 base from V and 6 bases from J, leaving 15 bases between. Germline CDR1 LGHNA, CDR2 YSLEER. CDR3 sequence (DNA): TGCGCCAGCAGCCAAGCCCATGCCCGGGGAGATGAAAAACTGTTTTTT. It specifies CASSQAHARGDEKLFF.

This CDR3 is CASSQDEYGEQARNTEAFF. In DNA form, the CDR3 reads TGCGCCAGCAGCCAAGATGAATATGGAGAACAGGCCAGGAACACTGAAGCTTTCTTT. This chain uses TRBV4-1 with TRBJ1-1; possible D gene TRBD1, 5 bases. The V end lost 0 bases, the J end lost 1 base, and 21 bases lay between the germline ends. The CDR3 has 19 amino acids. Germline V gene data show CDR1 as MGHRA and CDR2 as YSYEKL.

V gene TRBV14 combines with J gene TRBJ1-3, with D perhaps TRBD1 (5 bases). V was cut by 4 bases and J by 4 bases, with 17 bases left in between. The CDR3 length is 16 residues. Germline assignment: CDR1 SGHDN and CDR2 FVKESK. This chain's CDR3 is CASSRSLGLGGNTIYF. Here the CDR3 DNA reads TGTGCCAGCAGCCGTAGTTTGGGGCTCGGAGGAAACACCATATATTTT.

The CDR3 sequence: CASTGGTVRAFF. In DNA, the CDR3 is TGTGCCAGCACCGGAGGGACAGTTCGGGCTTTCTTT. V is TRBV7-2 and J is TRBJ1-1; 7 nucleotides match TRBD1. Germline V gene data show CDR1 as SGHTA and CDR2 as FQGNSA. V gave up 7 bases and J gave up 11 bases; unmatched junction bases: 10. This CDR3 is 12 amino acids long.

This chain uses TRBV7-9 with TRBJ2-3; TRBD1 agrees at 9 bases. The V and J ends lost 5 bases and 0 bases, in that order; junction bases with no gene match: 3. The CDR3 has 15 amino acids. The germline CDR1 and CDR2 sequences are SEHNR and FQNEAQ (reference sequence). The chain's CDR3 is CASSRTGASTDTQYF. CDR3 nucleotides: TGTGCCAGCAGCCGGACAGGGGCGAGCACAGATACGCAGTATTTT.

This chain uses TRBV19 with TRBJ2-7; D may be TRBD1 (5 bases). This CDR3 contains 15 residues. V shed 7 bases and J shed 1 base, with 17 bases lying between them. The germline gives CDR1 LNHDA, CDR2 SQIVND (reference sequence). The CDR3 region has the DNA TGTGCCAGTATCCTCCCGTTGACAGCGTCCTACGAGCAGTACGTC. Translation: CASILPLTASYEQYV.

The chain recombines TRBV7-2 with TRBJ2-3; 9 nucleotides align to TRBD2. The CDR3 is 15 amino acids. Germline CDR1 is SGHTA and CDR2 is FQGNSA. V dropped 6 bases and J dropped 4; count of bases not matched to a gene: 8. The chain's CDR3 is CASSRKRGASDTQYF. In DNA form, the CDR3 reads TGTGCCAGCAGTCGTAAGCGGGGGGCGTCAGATACGCAGTATTTT.

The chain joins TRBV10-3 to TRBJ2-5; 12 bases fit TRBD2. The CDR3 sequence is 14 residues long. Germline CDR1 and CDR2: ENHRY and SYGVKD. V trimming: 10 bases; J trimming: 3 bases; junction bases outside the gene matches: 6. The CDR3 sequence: CATRTSGAEETQYF. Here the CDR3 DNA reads TGTGCCACCCGGACTAGCGGGGCCGAAGAGACCCAGTACTTC.

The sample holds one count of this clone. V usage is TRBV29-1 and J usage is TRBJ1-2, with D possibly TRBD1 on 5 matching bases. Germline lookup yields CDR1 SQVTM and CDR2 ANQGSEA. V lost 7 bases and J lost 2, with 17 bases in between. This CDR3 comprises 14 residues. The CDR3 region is CSAGSRELNYGYTF. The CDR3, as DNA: TGCAGCGCAGGGTCCCGCGAGTTGAACTATGGCTACACCTTC.

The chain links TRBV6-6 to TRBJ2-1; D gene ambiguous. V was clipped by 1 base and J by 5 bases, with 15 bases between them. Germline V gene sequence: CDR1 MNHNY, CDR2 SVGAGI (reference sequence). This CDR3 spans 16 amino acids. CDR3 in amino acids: CASSYFSQRTNNEQFF. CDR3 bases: TGTGCCAGCAGTTACTTCTCCCAGCGAACCAACAATGAGCAGTTCTTC.

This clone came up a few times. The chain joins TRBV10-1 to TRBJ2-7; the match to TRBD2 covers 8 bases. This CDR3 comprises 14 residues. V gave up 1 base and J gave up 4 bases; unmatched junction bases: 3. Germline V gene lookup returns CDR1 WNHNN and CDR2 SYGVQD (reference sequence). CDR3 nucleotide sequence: TGCGCCAGCAGTGAGTTAAGCGGGGGATACGAGCAGTACTTC. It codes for CASSELSGGYEQYF.

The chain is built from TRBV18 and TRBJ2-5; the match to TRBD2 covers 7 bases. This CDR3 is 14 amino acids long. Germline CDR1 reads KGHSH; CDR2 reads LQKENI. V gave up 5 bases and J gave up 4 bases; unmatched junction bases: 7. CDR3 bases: TGTGCCAGCTCATCCCGACTAGCCGGAGAGACCCAGTACTTC. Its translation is CASSSRLAGETQYF. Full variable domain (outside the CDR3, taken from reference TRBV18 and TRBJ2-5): NAGVMQNPRHLVRRRGQEARLRCSPMKGHSHVYWYRQLPEEGLKFMVYLQKENIIDESGMPKERFSAEFPKEGPSILRIQQVVRGDSAAYFCASSSRLAGETQYFGPGTRLLVL.

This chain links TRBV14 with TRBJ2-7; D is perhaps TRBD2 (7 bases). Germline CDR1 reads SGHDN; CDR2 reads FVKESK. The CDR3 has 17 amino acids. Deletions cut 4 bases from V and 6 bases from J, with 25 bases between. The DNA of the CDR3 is TGTGCCAGCAGCCCGAAGAGAGGGGGGGGCGGTTTGGTCGAGCAGTACTTC. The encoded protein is CASSPKRGGGGLVEQYF. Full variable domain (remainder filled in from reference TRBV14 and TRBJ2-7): EAGVTQFPSHSVIEKGQTVTLRCDPISGHDNLYWYRRVMGKEIKFLLHFVKESKQDESGMPNNRFLAERTGGTYSTLKVQPAELEDSGVYFCASSPKRGGGGLVEQYFGPGTRLTVT.

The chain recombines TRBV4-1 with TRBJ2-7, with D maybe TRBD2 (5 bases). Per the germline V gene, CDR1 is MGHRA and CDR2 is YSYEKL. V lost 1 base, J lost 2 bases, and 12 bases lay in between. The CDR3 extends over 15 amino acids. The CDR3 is CASSQVWENPYEQYF. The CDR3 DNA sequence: TGCGCCAGCAGCCAAGTCTGGGAGAATCCCTACGAGCAGTACTTC.

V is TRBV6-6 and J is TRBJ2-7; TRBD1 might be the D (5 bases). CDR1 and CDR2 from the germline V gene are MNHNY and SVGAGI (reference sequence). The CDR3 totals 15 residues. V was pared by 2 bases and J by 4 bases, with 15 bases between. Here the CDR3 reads CASSYGASVGYEQYV. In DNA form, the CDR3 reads TGTGCCAGCAGTTACGGGGCAAGCGTGGGGTACGAGCAGTACGTC.

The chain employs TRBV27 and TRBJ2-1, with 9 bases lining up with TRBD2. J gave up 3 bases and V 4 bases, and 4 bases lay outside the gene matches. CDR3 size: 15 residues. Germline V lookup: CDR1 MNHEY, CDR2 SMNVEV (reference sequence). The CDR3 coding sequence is TGTGCCAGCAGTTCAATAGCGGGGGTCTACAATGAGCAGTTCTTC. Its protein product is CASSSIAGVYNEQFF.

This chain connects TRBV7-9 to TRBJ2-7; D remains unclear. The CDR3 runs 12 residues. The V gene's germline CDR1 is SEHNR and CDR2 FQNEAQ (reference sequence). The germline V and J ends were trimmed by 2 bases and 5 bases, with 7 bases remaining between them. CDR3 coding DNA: TGTGCCAGCAGCTTAACACCCGACGAGCAGTACTTC. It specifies CASSLTPDEQYF.

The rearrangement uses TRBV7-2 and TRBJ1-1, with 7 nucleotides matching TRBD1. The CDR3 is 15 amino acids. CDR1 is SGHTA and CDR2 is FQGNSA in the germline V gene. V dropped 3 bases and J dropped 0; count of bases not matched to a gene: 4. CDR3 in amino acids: CASSFRDRVNTEAFF. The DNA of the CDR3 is TGTGCCAGCAGCTTCCGGGACAGAGTGAACACTGAAGCTTTCTTT.

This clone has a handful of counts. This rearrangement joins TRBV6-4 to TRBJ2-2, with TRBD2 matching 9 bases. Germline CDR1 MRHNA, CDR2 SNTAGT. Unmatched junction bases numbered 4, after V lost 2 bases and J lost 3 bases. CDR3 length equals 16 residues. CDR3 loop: CASSDGERGDTGELFF. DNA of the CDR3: TGTGCCAGCAGTGACGGCGAGCGGGGGGACACCGGGGAGCTGTTTTTT.

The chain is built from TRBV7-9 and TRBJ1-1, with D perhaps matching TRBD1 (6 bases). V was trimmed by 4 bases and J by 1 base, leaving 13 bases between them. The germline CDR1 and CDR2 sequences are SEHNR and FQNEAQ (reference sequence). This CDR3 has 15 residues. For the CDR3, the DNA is TGTGCCAGCAGCTCCGGGGACAAGGCGAACACTGAAGCTTTCTTT. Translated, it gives CASSSGDKANTEAFF.

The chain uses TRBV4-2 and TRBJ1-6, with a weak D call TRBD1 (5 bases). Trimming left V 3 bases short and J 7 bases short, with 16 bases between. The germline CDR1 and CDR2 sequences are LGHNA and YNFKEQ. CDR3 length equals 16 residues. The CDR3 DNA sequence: TGTGCCAGCAGCCAGAAACCGACACAGGAGAATTCACCCCTCCACTTT. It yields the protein CASSQKPTQENSPLHF.